This passage covers 5 T cell receptor beta chains from one sample sequenced in a study of T-cell memory formation after mild COVID-19. TCRdb called the 5' RACE reads again in MiXCR, with one record for every CDR3 protein. The sample shows around 200,000 distinct CDR3 sequences, 9.5% of them seen only once. Material: PBMCs or a T cell subset sorted from them (not recorded which). The receptors were sampled from a man in his late teens or twenties who had mild COVID-19 (a few samples of this study predate the infection). Cell type and time point are not known.

This clonotype occurred a few times. The chain combines TRBV28 with TRBJ2-7; D remains ambiguous. V dropped 5 bases and J dropped 3 bases, with 11 bases sitting between them. This CDR3 contains 13 residues. Germline CDR1 MDHEN, CDR2 SYDVKM. CDR3 sequence (DNA): TGTGCCAGCAGTCCCCGTAACAGCTACGAGCAGTACGTC. As protein: CASSPRNSYEQYV.

This clonotype was seen more than once but under ten times. The chain recombines TRBV6-5 with TRBJ1-1; maybe TRBD1 (5 bases). Germline CDR1 MNHEY, CDR2 SVGAGI. V was cut by 0 bases and J by 4 bases, with 9 bases left in between. The CDR3 runs 14 residues. CDR3 loop: CASSYSGAATEAFF. Written as DNA, the CDR3 is TGTGCCAGCAGTTACTCAGGGGCGGCCACTGAAGCTTTCTTT.

This clonotype was counted a few times. V and J are TRBV3-1 and TRBJ2-1, with D unresolved. Trimming removed 8 bases at V and 0 bases at J, with 17 bases between. There are 16 residues in the CDR3. Germline V gives CDR1 LGHDT, CDR2 YNNKEL (reference sequence). The CDR3 DNA follows: TGTGCCAGCGCCCCAACCCACTCCAACTCCTACAATGAGCAGTTCTTC. It encodes CASAPTHSNSYNEQFF.

This clonotype came up a few times. This chain links TRBV5-1 with TRBJ2-7; 13 positions match TRBD2. This CDR3 contains 17 residues. Germline assignment: CDR1 SGHRS and CDR2 YFSETQ. V was pared by 4 bases and J by 3 bases, with 10 bases of the junction left unmatched. The CDR3 sequence: CASSRRTSGGISYEQYF. In DNA form, the CDR3 reads TGCGCCAGCAGCCGTCGGACTAGCGGGGGAATAAGCTACGAGCAGTACTTC. Combining the CDR3 with reference TRBV5-1 and TRBJ2-7 gives the whole variable domain KAGVTQTPRYLIKTRGQQVTLSCSPISGHRSVSWYQQTPGQGLQFLFEYFSETQRNKGNFPGRFSGRQFSNSRSEMNVSTLELGDSALYLCASSRRTSGGISYEQYFGPGTRLTVT.

This clonotype was counted at least ten times. The J gene is TRBJ2-5, the V gene TRBV2; weak D call: TRBD2 (5 bases). This CDR3 has 14 residues. Deletions cut 7 bases from V and 5 bases from J, with 17 bases between. The germline V gene encodes CDR1 SNHLY and CDR2 FYNNEI. CDR3 sequence reads: CASKSASSAETQYF. Written as DNA, the CDR3 is TGTGCCAGCAAGTCCGCTAGCTCCGCGGAGACCCAGTACTTC.